The TCR beta chain described here comes from a study of OX40 agonist ivuxolimab in advanced cancers. For the wider study: Ivuxolimab, which targeted the costimulatory receptor OX40 (CD134), was an agonistic, fully human IgG2 monoclonal antibody. Intravenous ivuxolimab was administered to patients every 2 weeks at six dose levels: 0.01, 0.1, 0.3, 1.5, 3 and 10 mg/kg. The point of sequencing TCRbeta in the periphery was to test whether ivuxolimab changed TCR sequence diversity and drove clonal T-cell expansion. A male proportion of roughly 80% and a mean age of approximately 60 years, ranging from roughly 23 to 79, were recorded for the dose-escalation cohort. Patients were allowed to have had prior anti-PD-1, anti-PD-L1 or anti-CTLA-4 therapy, and around 41% of the dose-escalation patients had previously received checkpoint inhibitors. Of the roughly 51 patients in dose escalation, about 20 had hepatocellular carcinoma, some 15 had melanoma, 9 had renal cell carcinoma and 9 had head and neck cancer. The paper reports the monotherapy dose-escalation portion (N of about 50 patients) of the phase I ivuxolimab trial. Partial responses were achieved by three dose-escalation patients, of whom one had hepatocellular carcinoma and two had cutaneous melanoma. What the research found in general, with its limitations: At doses from 0.1 to 3.0 mg/kg, clonal expansion was seen in both CD4+ and CD8+ blood T cells between baseline and week 6. After ivuxolimab, more expanded clones were found on average in CD8+ T cells than in CD4+ T cells. Low levels of normalized T-cell clonal expansion were also seen in some nonresponding patients. Partial responders in the 0.1-3.0 mg/kg groups had among the lowest normalized peripheral clonal expansion, especially among CD8+ T cells. The antigen specificity of the peripheral T cells that underwent clonal expansion was not determined.

Genomic DNA was isolated from the sorted cells so that the TCRbeta CDR3 region could be sequenced. TCRbeta CDR3 regions were sequenced using the immunoSEQ Assay. This is the immuneACCESS table as TCRdb keeps it, with only in-frame sequences that have V and J called. A part of the clones is gone; compared with another copy, unresolved V genes explain less than half, and the rest is unexplained. The sample table contains 35,000 to 45,000 clones; only one count was recorded for less than 90% of them. 12% of the sample rests with the top ten. A note on this clone: Its specific antigen is unknown. The input lacks base qualities; no much larger clone sits a single base away.

Patients with autoimmune disease history or receiving systemic immunosuppression were excluded from the trial. Peripheral blood for TCR sequencing was drawn from every dose cohort at baseline, at cycle 4 day 1 and at cycle 7 day 1. Samples were obtained from an open-label, multicenter, first-in-human phase I dose-escalation trial of ivuxolimab. Adults with locally advanced or metastatic head and neck squamous cell, hepatocellular, melanoma or renal cell carcinoma were enrolled in the trial. Before TCR sequencing, CD4+ T cells and CD8+ T cells from peripheral blood were sorted into separate populations. Here the sequenced sample was CD4+ or CD8+ T cells sorted from blood, taken in a trial of the OX40 agonist ivuxolimab. This TCR derives from an adult with an advanced solid tumor such as melanoma, head and neck, liver or kidney cancer.

The nucleotides read TGCGCCAGCAGCCCTTCATTGGGGAGCACAGATACGCAGTATTTT. Its product reads: CASSPSLGSTDTQYF. The rearrangement combines TRBV4-1 with TRBJ2-3; the D gene is unclear. The junction shows trimming of 4 bases on V and 0 bases on J, plus 11 bases between the germline ends. Per the germline V gene, MGHRA is the CDR1 and YSYEKL is the CDR2. Including cysteine and phenylalanine, the CDR3 has 15 amino acids. CDR3 DNA only is kept here, 45 bases in frame from base 1.